These 17 T cell receptor beta chains came from one sample sequenced in a study of T-cell memory formation after mild COVID-19. MiXCR, run by TCRdb on the 5' RACE reads, gives a single entry per CDR3 protein. The data contain hundreds of thousands of distinct CDR3 sequences, approximately 13% of them seen just once; the ten biggest clones take up 20% to 25%. What was sequenced was PBMCs or a T cell subset sorted from them (not recorded which). These receptors originate from a man younger than 30 who had mild COVID-19 (a few samples of this study predate the infection). Cell type and time point are not known.

The rearrangement uses TRBV20-1 and TRBJ2-1; weak D call: TRBD1 (6 bases). This CDR3 comprises 16 residues. Germline V gene lookup returns CDR1 DFQATT and CDR2 SNEGSKA (reference sequence). Trimming took off 4 bases at V and 2 bases at J, with 18 bases between the two ends. CDR3 loop: CSANTDRSGPYNEQFF. As DNA, the CDR3 is TGCAGTGCTAATACAGACAGGTCCGGCCCCTACAATGAGCAGTTCTTC.

This clonotype has only a few counts. The V call is TRBV4-1, the J call TRBJ2-7, with D unclear. This CDR3 has 13 amino acids. V was shortened by 1 base and J by 6 bases, with 10 bases between the two germline ends. Germline-derived CDR1 and CDR2 are MGHRA and YSYEKL. The CDR3 spells CASSQVRWSEQYV. The CDR3 DNA reads TGCGCCAGCAGCCAAGTGCGATGGAGCGAGCAGTACGTC.

The sample holds a few counts of this clonotype. V usage is TRBV6-1 and J usage is TRBJ2-4, with 8 nucleotides matching TRBD1. This CDR3 region has 12 residues. Germline loops: CDR1 MNHNS, CDR2 SASEGT. Trimming removed 7 bases from V and 8 bases from J; junction bases left unmatched: 4. The CDR3 loop reads CASNGQGYIQYF. The CDR3 DNA reads as TGTGCCAGCAATGGACAGGGCTACATTCAGTACTTC.

This clonotype came up a few times. This sequence joins TRBV14 and TRBJ2-5; 7 nucleotides match TRBD1. The J segment lost 5 bases and the V segment lost 3 bases, leaving 9 bases of the junction unmatched. CDR1 and CDR2 from the germline V gene are SGHDN and FVKESK. This CDR3 is 15 amino acids long. Here the CDR3 reads CASSQIDRAGETQYF. Here the CDR3 DNA reads TGTGCCAGCAGCCAGATTGACAGGGCCGGGGAGACCCAGTACTTC.

This clonotype occurred many times. The chain recombines TRBV7-8 with TRBJ2-1; 13 bases map to TRBD2. The CDR3 runs to 17 residues. V was clipped by 1 base and J by 4 bases; unmatched bases: 4. Germline CDR1 is SGHVS and CDR2 is FQNEAQ. CDR3 protein: CASSLVLAGGLYNEQFF. CDR3 bases: TGTGCCAGCAGCTTAGTACTAGCGGGGGGGCTTTACAATGAGCAGTTCTTC.

The chain is built from TRBV6-6 and TRBJ2-7; D is undetermined. Trimming took off 7 bases at V and 6 bases at J, with 10 bases between the two ends. The CDR3 loop spans 11 amino acids. CDR1 and CDR2 (germline): MNHNY, SVGAGI (reference sequence). The CDR3 coding sequence is TGTGCCAGCACGAGCCGCAGCGAGCAGTACGTC. The encoded protein is CASTSRSEQYV.

The rearrangement joins TRBV20-1 to TRBJ1-2, with 9 bases identical to TRBD1. The germline V gene encodes CDR1 DFQATT and CDR2 SNEGSKA (reference sequence). The CDR3 runs 15 residues. Trimming removed 5 bases from V and 8 bases from J; junction bases left unmatched: 15. CDR3 sequence reads: CSASKQGANSGGYTF. The CDR3 DNA sequence: TGCAGTGCTTCGAAACAGGGGGCCAACTCAGGGGGCTACACCTTC.

This clonotype was picked up one time. The chain recombines TRBV28 with TRBJ1-2; D unclear. Germline V CDR1 and CDR2: MDHEN, SYDVKM. Trimming took 5 bases from V and 5 from J, leaving 6 bases between them. The CDR3 length is 11 residues. CDR3: CASSDKYGYTF. As DNA, the CDR3 is TGTGCCAGCAGTGACAAGTATGGCTACACCTTC.

A few counts support this clonotype. The chain links TRBV7-9 to TRBJ2-1; no clear D gene. CDR1 is SEHNR, CDR2 FQNEAQ, per germline (reference sequence). The V and J ends lost 5 bases and 8 bases respectively, with 13 bases between them. This CDR3 region has 13 residues. The CDR3 region has the DNA TGTGCCAGCAGCCCGGTCAGCACCCATGAGCAGTTCTTC. Protein sequence: CASSPVSTHEQFF.

There are a few counts of this clonotype. The gene calls are TRBV13 and TRBJ2-5; 10 positions agree with TRBD1. This CDR3 comprises 15 residues. Unmatched junction bases numbered 3, after V lost 0 bases and J lost 5 bases. Germline values: CDR1 PRHDT, CDR2 FYEKMQ (reference sequence). CDR3 residues: CASSLGGTGVETQYF. CDR3 DNA sequence: TGTGCCAGCAGCTTAGGAGGGACAGGGGTCGAGACCCAGTACTTC.

This clonotype was seen a handful of times. The genes are TRBV20-1 and TRBJ2-3, with 14 bases matching TRBD2. The CDR3 runs to 17 residues. Germline lookup yields CDR1 DFQATT and CDR2 SNEGSKA (reference sequence). The junction had 8 bases not matched to a gene; V was cut back by 6 bases and J by 0 bases. CDR3 loop: CSARTSGGPGSTDTQYF. Written as DNA, the CDR3 is TGCAGTGCACGGACTAGCGGGGGGCCGGGAAGCACAGATACGCAGTATTTT.

This clonotype was seen more than once but under ten times. The chain links TRBV3-1 to TRBJ2-3, with 10 bases matching TRBD2. This CDR3 is built from 15 residues. After removal of 7 bases from V and 9 bases from J, the junction contained 13 bases not matched to a gene. CDR1 and CDR2 from the germline V gene are LGHDT and YNNKEL (reference sequence). The CDR3 coding sequence is TGTGCCAGCACCTCAGTAGTAGCGGGGGGCCGAACGCAGTATTTT. This translates into CASTSVVAGGRTQYF.

This clonotype was observed a handful of times. This chain connects TRBV15 to TRBJ1-1; tentatively, D is TRBD1 (6 bases). V was cut by 0 bases and J by 4 bases, with 9 bases left in between. CDR1 is LNHNV and CDR2 is YYDKDF in the germline V gene (reference sequence). The CDR3 is 14 residues long. In nucleotides, the CDR3 is TGTGCCACCAGCAGAGAAGGAGGGGGCACTGAAGCTTTCTTT. Residues: CATSREGGGTEAFF.

This clonotype was counted many times. The chain recombines TRBV5-1 with TRBJ2-3, with D possibly being TRBD1 (5 bases). CDR1 and CDR2 (germline): SGHRS, YFSETQ. V was clipped by 5 bases and J by 2 bases, with 12 bases between them. This CDR3 has 14 amino acids. The CDR3 sequence: CASRENRNTDTQYF. The DNA of the CDR3 is TGCGCCAGCAGGGAGAACAGGAACACAGATACGCAGTATTTT.

The rearrangement links TRBV7-8 to TRBJ2-1; 8 bases agree with TRBD1. From germline, CDR1 is SGHVS and CDR2 FQNEAQ. Trimming removed 5 bases from V and 4 bases from J; junction bases left unmatched: 7. The CDR3 is made up of 15 amino acids. The CDR3 protein is CASSPRGQAYNEQFF. CDR3 DNA sequence: TGTGCCAGCAGCCCAAGGGGACAGGCTTACAATGAGCAGTTCTTC.

The chain recombines TRBV6-1 with TRBJ2-1; tentatively, D is TRBD2 (6 bases). This CDR3 comprises 13 residues. CDR1 and CDR2 (germline): MNHNS, SASEGT. The ends were cut back, 3 bases at V and 8 bases at J, with 11 bases in the middle. In nucleotides, the CDR3 is TGTGCCAGCAGTGACCGATGGGGGGATGAGCAGTTCTTC. Its protein is CASSDRWGDEQFF.

The V call is TRBV5-1, the J call TRBJ1-1; 7 positions agree with TRBD1. This CDR3 spans 15 amino acids. Losses at the gene ends were 0 bases for V and 4 bases for J; bases not matched to a gene: 6. Germline CDR1 reads SGHRS; CDR2 reads YFSETQ. The CDR3 here is CASSLEGAGGTEAFF. CDR3 sequence (DNA): TGCGCCAGCAGCTTGGAGGGGGCGGGAGGCACTGAAGCTTTCTTT.